This T cell receptor (beta chain) was identified during a study of blood T cells in healthy people across ages. Together with a sample-barcoded 5' primer, a J-beta primer mix was included in a second PCR lasting about 6 to 11 cycles. TCRdb re-called the 5' RACE reads through MiXCR, storing one row per CDR3 protein. This repertoire shows 850,000 to 1,000,000 distinct CDR3 sequences, roughly 43% found once; its top ten account for around 15%. This clonotype was picked up many times. This TCR was recovered from a man younger than 40 in good health. The sample taken for sequencing was blood.

The CDR3 protein is CASTRGYEQYF. The CDR3 nucleotides read TGTGCCAGCACCAGGGGTTACGAGCAGTACTTC. V gene TRBV28 combines with J gene TRBJ2-7, with TRBD1 as a possible D gene (6 bases). Germline V CDR1 and CDR2: MDHEN, SYDVKM. CDR3 size: 11 residues. V was cut by 7 bases and J by 4 bases, with 8 bases left in between.